This paragraph reports one TCR beta chain. This sample includes further DNA sequences coding for the same CDR3. Profiling relied on immunoSEQ multiplex PCR, and the TCRdb table lists in-frame clones only, not all of them. The sample yields 290,000 or so clones, roughly nine tenths seen once. The sample originates from a study of blood T cell repertoires in COVID-19. Patients of the Seattle cohort, enrolled during active infection, were followed longitudinally. Specimen: peripheral blood. The receptor comes from a woman under 40 with COVID-19, enrolled during active disease.

CDR3 DNA: TGTGCCAGCAGCGTTCGGGGGGGAGAGACCCAGTACTTC. Its translation: CASSVRGGETQYF. The chain uses TRBV9 and TRBJ2-5; 8 positions match TRBD2. The germline V gene encodes CDR1 SGDLS and CDR2 YYNGEE. Unmatched junction bases numbered 1, after V lost 2 bases and J lost 4 bases. The CDR3 runs to 13 residues.